This T cell receptor (beta chain) was sequenced for a study of T-cell memory formation after mild COVID-19 (dated by TCRdb to the early 2020s). As for the study more broadly: TCR sequence clusters from the two donors were largely donor specific. The cohort was made up of two young adult volunteers, one female and one male, who were previously healthy. Longitudinal TCRalpha and TCRbeta repertoire sequencing tracked T-cell clones expanding and contracting after mild COVID-19 in two donors.

The reads were generated on an Illumina NovaSeq 6000. TCRalpha and TCRbeta cDNA libraries were constructed by 5'RACE with constant-segment primers, with sample barcodes and unique molecular identifiers being introduced. RNA was extracted from every sample with Trizol reagent. Amplification of the libraries took two PCR steps, and the second step added a second sample barcode plus Illumina TruSeq adapters. Sequencing of libraries was performed on an Illumina NovaSeq with 2 x 150 bp paired-end reads. The authors' pipeline ran thus. With migec v1.2.7, reads were demultiplexed and then collapsed into UMI-guided consensus sequences. Using mixcr v2.1.11, UMI consensuses were aligned to TRA and TRB V and J templates and then assembled into clonotypes. Clonotypes were classified as expanded or contracted when called significant by both edgeR and NoisET, with noise models trained on biological replicates. For edgeR calls, a false discovery rate-adjusted p below 0.01 and a log2 fold-change threshold of 1 were applied. PCA with hierarchical clustering of max-normalized trajectories of the 1000 most abundant clonotypes was used as exploratory dynamics analysis. Separately sequenced CD4+ and CD8+ repertoires were used to assign a CD4 or CD8 phenotype to each responding clone. The public sequencing data were trimmed at Q25 with fastp and processed into clonotypes with MiXCR by TCRdb, which kept only in-frame beta chains. A single entry per CDR3 protein holds the most common genes and DNA from its merged rows. TCRdb, not the original authors, processed these V and J calls. Here the sample has about 290,000 distinct CDR3 sequences; about 20% occur a single time. Together, the top ten hold 23% of the sample.

This clonotype was counted between two and nine times. Its antigen target is currently unknown. Base qualities were left out, and no much larger clone turns up one base away. Overall results and qualifications from the work: Contracting CD4+ clones were found mainly in CM and EM memory subsets, while CD8+ clones were enriched in EMRA. The detection of some responding clones in pre-infection memory suggests that pre-existing cross-reactive memory T cells joined the SARS-CoV-2 response. Whether the second-wave clones peaking on day 37 were SARS-CoV-2 specific was not confirmed. Clones that contracted from day 15 to 85 showed balanced CD4/CD8 phenotypes, whereas a second wave of clones that expanded from day 15 to 37 leaned towards CD4+. The study covered only a couple of mild cases, and larger cohorts including severe cases with pre-infection samples were considered necessary.

CDR1 and CDR2 are drawn from the germline V gene: SGDLS, YYNGEE. The CDR3 holds 13 amino acids from the cysteine to the phenylalanine. CDR3 DNA only is kept here, 39 bases in frame from base 1. V gives up 6 bases and J gives up 0 bases, and the segment between their germline ends measures 9 bases. Ficoll-Paque density gradient centrifugation was the method used to isolate PBMCs. This receptor was identified in a man aged 18 to 35 who had mild COVID-19 (a few samples of this study predate the infection). The sample titles of this study are shuffled in the database, so cell type and time point are left out; the donor was told from shared clones. Here the chain combines TRBV9 and TRBJ1-2; no D gene call is confident. Sequenced sample: PBMCs or a T cell subset sorted from them (not recorded which). The bases are TGTGCCAGCAAAGCAGTATCTAACTATGGCTACACCTTC. Translated, it reads CASKAVSNYGYTF.